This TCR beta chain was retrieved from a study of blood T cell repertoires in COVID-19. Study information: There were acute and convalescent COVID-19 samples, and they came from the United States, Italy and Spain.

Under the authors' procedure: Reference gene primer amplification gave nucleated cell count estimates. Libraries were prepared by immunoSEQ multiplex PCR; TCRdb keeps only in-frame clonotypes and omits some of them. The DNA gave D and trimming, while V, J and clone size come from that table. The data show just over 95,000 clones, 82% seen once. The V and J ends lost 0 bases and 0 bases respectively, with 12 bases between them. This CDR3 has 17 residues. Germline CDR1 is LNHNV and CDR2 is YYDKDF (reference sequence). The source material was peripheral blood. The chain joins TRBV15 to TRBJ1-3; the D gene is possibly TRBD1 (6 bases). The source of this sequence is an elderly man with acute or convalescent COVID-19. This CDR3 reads CATSRDRGALSGNTIYF. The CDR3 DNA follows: TGTGCCACCAGCAGAGATCGGGGGGCCCTCTCTGGAAACACCATATATTTT.